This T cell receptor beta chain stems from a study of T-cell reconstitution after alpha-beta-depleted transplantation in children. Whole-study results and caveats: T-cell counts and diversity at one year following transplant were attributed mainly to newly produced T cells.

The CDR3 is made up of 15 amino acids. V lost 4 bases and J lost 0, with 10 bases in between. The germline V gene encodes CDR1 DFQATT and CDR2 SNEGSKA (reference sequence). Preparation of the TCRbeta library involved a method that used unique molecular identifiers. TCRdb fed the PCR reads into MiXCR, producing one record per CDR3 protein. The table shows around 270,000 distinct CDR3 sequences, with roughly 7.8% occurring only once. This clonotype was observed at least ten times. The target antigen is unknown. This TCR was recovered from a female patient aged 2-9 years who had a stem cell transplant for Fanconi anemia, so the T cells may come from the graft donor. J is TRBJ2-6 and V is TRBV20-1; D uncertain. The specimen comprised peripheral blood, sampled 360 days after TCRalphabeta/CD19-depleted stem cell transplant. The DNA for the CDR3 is TGCAGTGCTACAGAACACTTCTCTGGGGCCAACGTCCTGACTTTC. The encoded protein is CSATEHFSGANVLTF.